The 7 T cell receptor beta chains reported below all come from one sample, sequenced in a study of radiotherapy plus CTLA-4 blockade in lung cancer. Assay: immunoSEQ multiplex PCR; the TCRdb copy retains only in-frame clones and omits some. The sample contains under 50,000 clones, 65% to 90% of which appear only once. Specimen: peripheral blood, collected from a patient treated with radiotherapy plus ipilimumab. The receptors were gathered from a human donor with non-small cell lung cancer whose response to radiotherapy plus ipilimumab could not be evaluated.

The chain employs TRBV7-2 and TRBJ1-2; D is unresolved. This CDR3 contains 13 residues. CDR1 SGHTA and CDR2 FQGNSA come from the germline V gene. Trimming left V 2 bases short and J 5 bases short, with 9 bases between. This chain's CDR3 is CASSLSGFYGYTF. CDR3 sequence (DNA): TGTGCCAGCAGCTTATCGGGGTTTTATGGCTACACCTTC. Variable domain in full (rest from reference TRBV7-2 and TRBJ1-2): GAGVSQSPSNKVTEKGKDVELRCDPISGHTALYWYRQSLGQGLEFLIYFQGNSAPDKSGLPSDRFSAERTGGSVSTLTIQRTQQEDSAVYLCASSLSGFYGYTFGSGTRLTVV.

This chain links TRBV18 with TRBJ2-1; 8 bases align to TRBD2. J lost 8 bases, V lost 2 bases, and 8 bases had no gene match. This CDR3 is 15 amino acids long. The germline CDR1 and CDR2 sequences are KGHSH and LQKENI. CDR3 loop: CASSPSGGTGDEQFF. In DNA, the CDR3 is TGTGCCAGCTCACCAAGCGGGGGTACCGGGGATGAGCAGTTCTTC.

This clone was picked up a small number of times. This chain links TRBV6-1 with TRBJ1-2; no firm D call. The CDR3 has 13 amino acids. V lost 7 bases, J lost 0 bases, and 9 bases lay in between. Germline V gene data show CDR1 as MNHNS and CDR2 as SASEGT. CDR3 sequence: CASTRESNYGYTF. The CDR3 coding sequence is TGTGCCAGCACCCGGGAGTCTAACTATGGCTACACCTTC.

The chain couples TRBV7-9 to TRBJ2-5; TRBD2 matches 11 bases. Germline CDR1 and CDR2: SEHNR and FQNEAQ (reference sequence). Trimming took 7 bases from V and 7 from J; bases not matched to a gene: 8. The CDR3 runs 14 residues. The CDR3 bases are TGTGCCAGCATCCCTCTAGCGGGGGGAGGGACCCAGTACTTC. As protein: CASIPLAGGGTQYF.

The chain employs TRBV5-1 and TRBJ2-7, with 7 bases aligning to TRBD1. Germline CDR1 and CDR2: SGHRS and YFSETQ. J gave up 3 bases and V 4 bases, and 7 bases lay outside the gene matches. The CDR3 length is 14 residues. CDR3 in DNA: TGCGCCAGCAGCCCAGAAGGACAGGTCTACGAGCAGTACTTC. Its translation is CASSPEGQVYEQYF.

V usage is TRBV9 and J usage is TRBJ1-4; tentatively, D is TRBD1 (5 bases). CDR1 and CDR2 from the germline V gene are SGDLS and YYNGEE. The V end lost 4 bases, the J end lost 10 bases, and 20 bases lay between the germline ends. The CDR3 runs 15 residues. CDR3 bases: TGTGCCAGCAGCTTCCTGGACACAGTGGGGGGAAAACTGTTTTTT. It translates to CASSFLDTVGGKLFF. The full variable domain, completed using reference TRBV9 and TRBJ1-4, is DSGVTQTPKHLITATGQRVTLRCSPRSGDLSVYWYQQSLDQGLQFLIQYYNGEERAKGNILERFSAQQFPDLHSELNLSSLELGDSALYFCASSFLDTVGGKLFFGSGTQLSVL.

J is TRBJ2-1 and V is TRBV7-6; 7 positions agree with TRBD2. The junction had 12 bases not matched to a gene; V was cut back by 6 bases and J by 4 bases. Germline-derived CDR1 and CDR2 are SGHVS and FNYEAQ. The CDR3 is made up of 16 amino acids. As DNA, the CDR3 is TGTGCCAGCAGTCCCCCCCTGGCGGGGGTTTACAATGAGCAGTTCTTC. Its protein is CASSPPLAGVYNEQFF. The full variable domain, completed using reference TRBV7-6 and TRBJ2-1, is GAGVSQSPRYKVTKRGQDVALRCDPISGHVSLYWYRQALGQGPEFLTYFNYEAQQDKSGLPNDRFSAERPEGSISTLTIQRTEQRDSAMYRCASSPPLAGVYNEQFFGPGTRLTVL.